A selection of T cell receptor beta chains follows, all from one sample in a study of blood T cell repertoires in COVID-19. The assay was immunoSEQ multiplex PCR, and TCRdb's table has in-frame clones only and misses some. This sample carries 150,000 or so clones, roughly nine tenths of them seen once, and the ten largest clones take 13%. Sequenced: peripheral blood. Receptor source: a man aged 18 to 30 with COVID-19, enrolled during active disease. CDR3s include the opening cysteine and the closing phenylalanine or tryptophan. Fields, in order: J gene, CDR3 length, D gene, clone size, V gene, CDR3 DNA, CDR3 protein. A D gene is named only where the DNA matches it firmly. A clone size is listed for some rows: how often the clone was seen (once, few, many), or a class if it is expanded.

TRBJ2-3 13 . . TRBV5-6 TGTGCCAGCAGCTTCCGGAGGACAGATACGCAGTATTTT CASSFRRTDTQYF
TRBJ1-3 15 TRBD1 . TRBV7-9 TGTGCCAGCAGCTCGTCAGGGGGGACTGGAAACACCATATATTTT CASSSSGGTGNTIYF
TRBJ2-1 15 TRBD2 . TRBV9 TGTGCCAGCAGCGCGGGAGGGGGGACCTACAATGAGCAGTTCTTC CASSAGGGTYNEQFF
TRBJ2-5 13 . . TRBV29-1 TGCAGCGTTGTAGAACAGGGTCAAGAGACCCAGTACTTC CSVVEQGQETQYF
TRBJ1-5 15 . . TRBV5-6 TGTGCCAGCAGCTTGCGGGGGGCGAAGAATCAGCCCCAGCATTTT CASSLRGAKNQPQHF
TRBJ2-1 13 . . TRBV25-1 TGTGCCAGCAGGCCGGACTCCCACTATGAGCAGTTCTTC CASRPDSHYEQFF
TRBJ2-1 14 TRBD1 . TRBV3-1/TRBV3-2 TGTGCCAGCGGGCCCCCGGGACAGCGCAATGAGCAGTTCTTC CASGPPGQRNEQFF
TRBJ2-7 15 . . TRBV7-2 TGTGCCAGCAGCGACGCCGGGACAAGGGCCTACGAGCAGTACTTC CASSDAGTRAYEQYF
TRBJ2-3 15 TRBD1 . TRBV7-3 TGTGCCAGCAGCTCAAGGGGACAGGGGTTAGATACGCAGTATTTT CASSSRGQGLDTQYF
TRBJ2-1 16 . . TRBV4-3 TGCGCCAGCAGCCAAGATCCGGCTAGCCATTACAATGAGCAGTTCTTC CASSQDPASHYNEQFF
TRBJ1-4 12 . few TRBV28 TGTGCCAGCACACAGGGTAATGAAAAACTGCTTTTT CASTQGNEKLLF
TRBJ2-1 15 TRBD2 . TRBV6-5 TGTGCCAGCACTCTACTAGCGTCCGGTGACAATGAGCAGTTCTTC CASTLLASGDNEQFF
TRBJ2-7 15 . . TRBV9 TGTGCCAGCAGCCTGTCTGCAGGGCCCTCCTACGAGCAGTACTTC CASSLSAGPSYEQYF
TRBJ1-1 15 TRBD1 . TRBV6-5 TGTGCCAGCGGTCGGGACAGGGCTGGAGTCACTGAAGCTTTCTTT CASGRDRAGVTEAFF
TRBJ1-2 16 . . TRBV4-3 TGCGCCAGCAGCCAAGCGAGCCAACCCTCTAACTATGGCTACACCTTC CASSQASQPSNYGYTF
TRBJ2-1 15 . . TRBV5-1 TGCGCCAGCAGCTTGGTGGGGGCAGCCTACAATGAGCAGTTCTTC CASSLVGAAYNEQFF
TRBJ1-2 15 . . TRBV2 TGTGCCAGCAGTAACACTGGGGGCCGTCACTATGGCTACACCTTC CASSNTGGRHYGYTF
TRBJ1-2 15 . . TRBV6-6 TGTGCCAGCAGCTCACTCCCGGAGGGCGTTAGGGGCTACACCTTC CASSSLPEGVRGYTF
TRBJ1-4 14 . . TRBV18 TGTGCCAGCTCACCGGCAGGGAAGGGAGAAAAACTGTTTTTT CASSPAGKGEKLFF
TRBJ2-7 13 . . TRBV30 TGTGCCTCTAAGACAGACGGGCCCTACGAGCAGTACTTC CASKTDGPYEQYF
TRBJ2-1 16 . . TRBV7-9 TGTGCCAGCAGCGGGGTAGAGGGGGAGCGTCATTGGGAGCAGTTCTTC CASSGVEGERHWEQFF
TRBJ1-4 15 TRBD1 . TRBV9 TGTGCCAGCAACCCCACAGGGGGTTTGGGCGAAAAACTGTTTTTT CASNPTGGLGEKLFF
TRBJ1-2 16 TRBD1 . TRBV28 TGTGCCAGCAGTTTAGACAGGGCCCATCCTTACTATGGCTACACCTTC CASSLDRAHPYYGYTF
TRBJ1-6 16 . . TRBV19 TGTGCCAGTAGTATAGCACGGAGCTCCTATAATTCACCCCTCCACTTT CASSIARSSYNSPLHF
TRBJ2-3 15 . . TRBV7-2 TGTGCCAGCAGCTTTCAAAGCGGGTACACAGATACGCAGTATTTT CASSFQSGYTDTQYF
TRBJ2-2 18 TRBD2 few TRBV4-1 TGCGCCAGCAGCCAAGGCAGAGGGCTAGCGGGAGACCGCGGGGAGCTGTTTTTT CASSQGRGLAGDRGELFF
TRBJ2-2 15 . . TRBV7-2 TGTGCCAGCAGCTTAAGGCAGGGGAACACCGGGGAGCTGTTTTTT CASSLRQGNTGELFF
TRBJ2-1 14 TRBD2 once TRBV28 TGTGCCAGCGGCGAGCGGGAGGGATACAATGAGCAGTTCTTC CASGEREGYNEQFF
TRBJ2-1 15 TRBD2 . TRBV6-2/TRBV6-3 TGTGCCAGCAGTTATGGGCGGGAGGGCCCGGATGAGCAGTTCTTC CASSYGREGPDEQFF
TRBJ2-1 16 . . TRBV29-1 TGCAGCGTTGAAGGGGGGCGGGAGTGGGTCTACAATGAGCAGTTCTTC CSVEGGREWVYNEQFF
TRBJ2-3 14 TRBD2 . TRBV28 TGTGCCAGCAGTTTAGCGGGGGGCACAGATACGCAGTATTTT CASSLAGGTDTQYF
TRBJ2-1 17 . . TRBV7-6 TGTGCCAGCAGCTTAACGTCAGGGACTGCCGCGTACAATGAGCAGTTCTTC CASSLTSGTAAYNEQFF
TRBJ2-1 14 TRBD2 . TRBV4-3 TGCGCCAGCAGTGTGACTAGCGGGAGAGGTGAGCAGTTCTTC CASSVTSGRGEQFF
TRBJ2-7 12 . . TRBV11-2 TGTGCCAGCAGCTTAGCGTTGACAGAGCAGTACTTC CASSLALTEQYF
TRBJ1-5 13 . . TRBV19 TGTGCCAGTAGTCCCGACAGAGATCAGCCCCAGCATTTT CASSPDRDQPQHF
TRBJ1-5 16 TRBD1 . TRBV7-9 TGTGCCAGCAGCCCCGAACGGGGGACAGGGGATCAGCCCCAGCATTTT CASSPERGTGDQPQHF
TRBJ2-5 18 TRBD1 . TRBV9 TGTGCCAGCAGCGTAGGAGGGGGTGAGGGGGCGAAGAGAGAGACCCAGTACTTC CASSVGGGEGAKRETQYF
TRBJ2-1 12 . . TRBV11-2 TGTGCCAGCAGCTTAGGTGGTAGCTCGGAGTTCTTC CASSLGGSSEFF
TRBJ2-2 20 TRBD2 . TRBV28 TGTGCCAGCAGTTCCTCCCGGATAGGGCGCGGGAGTCTAATCGGCGGGGAGCTGTTTTTT CASSSSRIGRGSLIGGELFF
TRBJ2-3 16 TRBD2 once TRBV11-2 TGTGCCAGCACCCCAACGGCTAGCGGGGGCACAGATACGCAGTATTTT CASTPTASGGTDTQYF
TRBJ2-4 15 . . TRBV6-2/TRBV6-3 TGTGCCAGCAGTTACTCGTTTTGGGGAGGAAACATTCAGTACTTC CASSYSFWGGNIQYF
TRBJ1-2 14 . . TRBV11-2 TGTGCCAGCAGCTTAGCGCGGGGTGGCTATGGCTACACCTTC CASSLARGGYGYTF
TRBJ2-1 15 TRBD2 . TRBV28 TGTGCCAGCAGCCCGGGACTAGCGGGATCCAATGAGCAGTTCTTC CASSPGLAGSNEQFF
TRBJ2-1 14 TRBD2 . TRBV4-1 TGCGCCAGCAGCCAGGGACTAGCGGGGGATGGGCAGTTCTTC CASSQGLAGDGQFF
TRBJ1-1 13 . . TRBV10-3 TGTGCCATCAGTGTGGGGGGGTTCACTGAAGCTTTCTTT CAISVGGFTEAFF
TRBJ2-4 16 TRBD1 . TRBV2 TGTGCCAGCATCGCCGGGACAGGTCTAGCCAAAAACATTCAGTACTTC CASIAGTGLAKNIQYF
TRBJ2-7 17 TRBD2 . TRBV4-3 TGCGCCAGCAGCCAAGAAAGGAGGCCTAGCGGACCCTACGAGCAGTACTTC CASSQERRPSGPYEQYF
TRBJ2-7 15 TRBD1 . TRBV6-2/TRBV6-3 TGTGCCAGCAGTTACTCGAGGGACAGAGACTACGAGCAGTACTTC CASSYSRDRDYEQYF
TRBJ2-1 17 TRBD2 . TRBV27 TGTGCCAGCAGTTTATGGTCTAGCGGGAGACCTTACAATGAGCAGTTCTTC CASSLWSSGRPYNEQFF
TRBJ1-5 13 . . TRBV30 TGTGCCTGGAGTGTACCCGGGGATCAGCCCCAGCATTTT CAWSVPGDQPQHF
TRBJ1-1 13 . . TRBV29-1 TGCAGCGTTTCAGGGTCTATGGACACTGAAGCTTTCTTT CSVSGSMDTEAFF
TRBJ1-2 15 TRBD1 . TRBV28 TGTGCCAGCAGCCCTATCCGGACAGGGGTCTATGGCTACACCTTC CASSPIRTGVYGYTF
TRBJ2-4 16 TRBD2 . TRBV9 TGTGCCAGCAGCGCCGGTGGCGGGAGGCTACCAAACATTCAGTACTTC CASSAGGGRLPNIQYF
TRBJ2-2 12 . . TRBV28 TGTGCCAGCAGTCGGTACACCGGGGAGCTGTTTTTT CASSRYTGELFF
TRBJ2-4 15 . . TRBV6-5 TGTGCCAGCAGTTCCATCCCCGGGGCCAAAAACATTCAGTACTTC CASSSIPGAKNIQYF